The text below deals with one T cell receptor beta chain. It lacks a known antigen. Nothing much larger sits one base from this clone, and base qualities are not available. The source of the sample is a study of early T cells in non-severe SARS-CoV-2 infection (dated by TCRdb to the early 2020s). Regarding the complete study: Bulk RNA from unsorted whole blood was used for TCR sequencing, so alpha and beta chains could not be paired.

Set within a cohort of healthcare workers in London, UK, this nested case-control study involved weekly PCR testing of nasopharyngeal swabs along with blood sampling. Healthcare workers were enrolled in the week of the UK lockdown, from 23 to 31 March 2020, and were followed every week for up to roughly 15 weeks. From cysteine to phenylalanine, the CDR3 is 13 amino acids long. CDR3 DNA only is kept here, 39 bases in frame from base 1. The germline V gene (reference sequence) provides CDR1 DFQATT and CDR2 SNEGSKA. After removal of 3 bases from V and 5 bases from J, the junction retains 4 bases not matched to a gene. Here is what the overall study found, with its caveats: VDJdb matching was skewed toward anti-spike CD8 responses and likely underestimated virus-specific expansions by missing private and CD4 specificities.

Library prep was done by 5' RACE. Sequencing was carried out with a NextSeq 500. In the TCR library protocol, unique molecular identifiers were attached to individual cDNA molecules to correct for PCR bias and sequencing error. Sequencing covered both TCR alpha and beta chains, and within each sample the abundances of alpha and beta sequences were tightly co-correlated. The source study handled its data this way. Decombinator V4 was used to annotate the V gene, J gene and CDR3 of the TCR sequences. Expanded TCRs were defined as changing significantly between any two time points under a Poisson model with p below 0.0001. TCR abundances were normalised to the total number of TCRs sequenced in each sample and reported as counts per million. TRAV1-2 paired with TRAJ12, TRAJ20 or TRAJ33 defined MAIT TCRs, while TRAV10 paired with TRAJ18 defined iNKT TCRs. A search of VDJdb, accessed on 1 November 2021, was run for TCRs annotated to CMV, EBV and SARS-CoV-2, with TCRs annotated for multiple antigens excluded. TCRdb reanalyzed the raw reads on its own, using fastp at Q25 for trimming and MiXCR for clone calling, and kept in-frame beta chains. One record per CDR3 amino acid sequence lists the most common genes and DNA. The V and J calls come from TCRdb's annotation, not from the publication. The sample yields about 39,000 distinct CDR3 sequences; approximately 4.8% were counted once. Around 4.9% of the sample comes from the top ten.

This chain is built from TRBV20-1 and TRBJ2-3, with TRBD2 identical over 8 junction bases. Sequencing was carried out using whole blood. This sequence was found in an adult who was a healthcare worker with PCR-confirmed SARS-CoV-2 infection or an uninfected control (not recorded which). The encoded CDR3 is CSASKRERDTQYF. The nucleotide sequence reads TGCAGTGCTAGCAAGCGGGAGAGAGATACGCAGTATTTT.